Given below is one T cell receptor (beta chain) in context. For CDR3 and TCR beta VDJ profiling, genomic DNA was the template used. TCRdb passed the reads through MiXCR, listing each CDR3 protein once. This table has about 160,000 distinct CDR3 sequences, roughly 40% appearing once. The V gene's germline CDR1 is ENHRY and CDR2 SYGVKD. The CDR3 spans 15 residues. Trimming pared 8 bases from V and 6 bases from J, leaving 22 bases between. The data were taken from a study of CD8+CD57+ T cells in acquired aplastic anemia. The origin of this receptor is a human donor in good health. The J gene is TRBJ1-2, the V gene TRBV10-3; D is possibly TRBD1 (6 bases). The sequencing input was sorted CD4+, CD8+, or CD8+CD57+ T cells (not recorded which) from PBMCs. The CDR3, as DNA: TGTGCCATCGGGTCACAGGGAAGGAGTAGGGATGGCTACACCTTC. The encoded protein is CAIGSQGRSRDGYTF.